One T cell receptor beta chain is described in this entry. The antigen is unknown. Repertoires were generated with immunoSEQ multiplex PCR, while TCRdb's copy carries only in-frame clones and drops some. The sample comprises about 40,000 clones, 65% to 90% of which are singletons, and approximately 8.1% rests with the top ten. These data originate in a study of OX40 agonist ivuxolimab in advanced cancers. Study information: Each patient was given ivuxolimab into a vein every 2 weeks, at 0.01 to 10 mg/kg.

General observations from the study: Expanded peripheral T cells had an undetermined antigen specificity. Among the lowest levels of clonal expansion were found in partial responders at 0.1-3.0 mg/kg. Mean expanded clone counts were higher in CD8+ than CD4+ T cells.

Losses at the gene ends were 6 bases for V and 6 bases for J; bases not matched to a gene: 14. The CDR3 has 17 residues. CDR1 and CDR2 from the germline V gene are LNHDA and SQIVND (reference sequence). The sequence derives from an adult with an advanced solid tumor such as melanoma, head and neck, liver or kidney cancer. This chain links TRBV19 with TRBJ1-4; 9 positions match TRBD1. The sample here was CD4+ or CD8+ T cells sorted from blood, taken in a trial of the OX40 agonist ivuxolimab. Here the CDR3 reads CASSPGTGSIFYEKLFF. In DNA, the CDR3 is TGTGCCAGTAGCCCCGGGACAGGGTCGATTTTCTATGAAAAACTGTTTTTT.